This record concerns one T cell receptor (beta chain) sequence. Repertoires were generated with immunoSEQ multiplex PCR, while TCRdb's copy carries only in-frame clones and drops some. The table includes about 97,000 clones, approximately 78% detected once. This specimen comes from a study of blood T cell repertoires in COVID-19. Study-level background: The United States, Italy and Spain provided the acute and convalescent COVID-19 samples. Sample material is recorded as cDNA or gDNA derived from T cells, B-cell-depleted T cells, or PBMCs.

Trimming stripped 10 bases from V and 5 bases from J, with 21 bases between. This CDR3 region has 15 residues. Germline lookup yields CDR1 SNHLY and CDR2 FYNNEI. The clonotype originates from a man in his 60s with active or convalescent COVID-19. Input material: peripheral blood. This chain connects TRBV2 to TRBJ2-1; weak D call: TRBD2 (7 bases). CDR3 sequence (DNA): TGTGCCACCTGGGGGGGCCCCGGGGTGGACAATGAGCAGTTCTTC. This sequence encodes CATWGGPGVDNEQFF.